What follows are 20 T cell receptor beta chains derived from one specimen sequenced in a study of blood T cell repertoires in COVID-19. Produced via immunoSEQ multiplex PCR; TCRdb's table is partial and in-frame only. The table includes fewer than 110,000 clones, about 90% detected once. The sequencing input was peripheral blood. The receptors derive from a human donor in a cohort sampled during active COVID-19.

This clone was seen only once. The chain employs TRBV6-5 and TRBJ1-2; 7 bases map to TRBD1. The CDR3 has 15 amino acids. The V gene's germline CDR1 is MNHEY and CDR2 SVGAGI. With 4 bases clipped from V and 6 bases from J, the junction kept 11 bases outside the gene matches. Here the CDR3 DNA reads TGTGCCAGCAGTTCACCCCGACAGGGCTCGAATGGCTACACCTTC. As protein: CASSSPRQGSNGYTF.

This rearrangement joins TRBV5-4 to TRBJ2-5, with 14 bases matching TRBD2. The CDR3 has 16 amino acids. Germline-derived CDR1 and CDR2 are SGHNT and YYREEE (reference sequence). Trimming took 3 bases from V and 2 from J; bases not matched to a gene: 3. The CDR3 bases are TGTGCCAGCAGCTCCCGGACTAGCGGGGGGCAAGAGACCCAGTACTTC. Residues: CASSSRTSGGQETQYF. Full variable domain (outside the CDR3, taken from reference TRBV5-4 and TRBJ2-5): ETGVTQSPTHLIKTRGQQVTLRCSSQSGHNTVSWYQQALGQGPQFIFQYYREEENGRGNFPPRFSGLQFPNYSSELNVNALELDDSALYLCASSSRTSGGQETQYFGPGTRLLVL.

The chain uses TRBV12-3 or TRBV12-4 and TRBJ2-5; tentative D call: TRBD1 (5 bases). The CDR3 totals 13 residues. Trimming removed 5 bases at V and 4 bases at J, with 11 bases between. The CDR3 coding sequence is TGTGCCAGCAGTGACGGACATGCAGAGACCCAGTACTTC. Its protein is CASSDGHAETQYF.

The DNA of the CDR3 is TGTGCCAGCAGGCCCTGGGGGGAGCGGTACACTGAAGCTTTCTTT. Translation: CASRPWGERYTEAFF. V is TRBV27 and J is TRBJ1-1; the D gene is possibly TRBD1 (5 bases). The V end lost 6 bases, the J end lost 3 bases, and 17 bases lay between the germline ends. The germline gives CDR1 MNHEY, CDR2 SMNVEV (reference sequence). The CDR3 is 15 amino acids.

This chain joins TRBV5-1 and TRBJ2-1, with 10 bases fitting TRBD1. This CDR3 is built from 17 residues. J lost 2 bases, V lost 4 bases, and 9 bases had no gene match. CDR1 is SGHRS and CDR2 is YFSETQ in the germline V gene. The CDR3 loop is CASSTKTGTGAYNEQFF. The CDR3 DNA sequence: TGCGCCAGCAGCACAAAAACCGGGACAGGGGCCTACAATGAGCAGTTCTTC.

CDR3 in amino acids: CASSRALEAFF. CDR3 bases: TGTGCCAGCAGTCGAGCCCTTGAAGCTTTCTTT. The chain joins TRBV6-5 to TRBJ1-1; D call uncertain. Germline values: CDR1 MNHEY, CDR2 SVGAGI. CDR3 length: 11 residues. V was clipped by 5 bases and J by 7 bases, with 8 bases between them.

The V gene is TRBV6-2 or TRBV6-3, the J gene TRBJ2-3; D perhaps matches TRBD1 (6 bases). CDR3 length equals 16 residues. The V end was cut by 6 bases, the J end by 4 bases, with 20 bases between. The germline V gene encodes CDR1 MNHEY and CDR2 SVGEGT. Here the CDR3 reads CASSQHPTGQSDTQYF. DNA for the CDR3: TGTGCCAGCAGCCAACACCCTACGGGACAATCAGATACGCAGTATTTT.

The chain recombines TRBV5-1 with TRBJ1-2; D is possibly TRBD1 (6 bases). This CDR3 region has 15 residues. CDR1 is SGHRS, CDR2 YFSETQ, per germline. Trimming took off 0 bases at V and 0 bases at J, with 9 bases between the two ends. For the CDR3, the DNA is TGCGCCAGCAGCTTGGCCGGGACACCTAACTATGGCTACACCTTC. Its translation is CASSLAGTPNYGYTF.

This rearrangement joins TRBV9 to TRBJ2-3; TRBD2 agrees at 8 bases. From germline, CDR1 is SGDLS and CDR2 YYNGEE. J gave up 4 bases and V 0 bases, and 7 bases lay outside the gene matches. This CDR3 comprises 16 residues. The CDR3 nucleotides read TGTGCCAGCAGCGTAGGGACCACGGGGGGGGCAGATACGCAGTATTTT. Translating it yields CASSVGTTGGADTQYF. Variable domain in full (rest from reference TRBV9 and TRBJ2-3): DSGVTQTPKHLITATGQRVTLRCSPRSGDLSVYWYQQSLDQGLQFLIQYYNGEERAKGNILERFSAQQFPDLHSELNLSSLELGDSALYFCASSVGTTGGADTQYFGPGTRLTVL.

The chain links TRBV18 to TRBJ2-7, with TRBD1 as a possible D gene (5 bases). The CDR3 totals 15 residues. V was pared by 3 bases and J by 4 bases, with 16 bases between. Germline-derived CDR1 and CDR2 are KGHSH and LQKENI. The CDR3 spells CASSPPVRGPYEQYF. CDR3 in DNA: TGTGCCAGCTCACCCCCTGTAAGGGGCCCTTACGAGCAGTACTTC.

The genes are TRBV7-2 and TRBJ2-7; TRBD1 matches at 9 bases. The ends lost 8 bases at V and 5 bases at J; junction bases unmatched: 7. CDR1 is SGHTA, CDR2 FQGNSA, per germline. CDR3 length: 13 amino acids. CDR3 bases: TGTGCCAGCCGGACAGGGGCTTTCAACGAGCAGTACTTC. The encoded protein is CASRTGAFNEQYF.

The chain carries TRBV5-1 and TRBJ1-4; 7 nucleotides line up with TRBD1. Germline values: CDR1 SGHRS, CDR2 YFSETQ. This CDR3 spans 16 amino acids. Germline trimming cut 4 bases from V and 0 bases from J; bases unmatched to any gene: 6. Here the CDR3 reads CASSIRTGATNEKLFF. The DNA of the CDR3 is TGCGCCAGCAGCATAAGGACAGGAGCAACTAATGAAAAACTGTTTTTT.

The chain has TRBV11-2 and TRBJ2-3; TRBD2 aligns across 13 bases. V gave up 6 bases and J gave up 7 bases; unmatched junction bases: 10. CDR1 SGHAT and CDR2 FQNNGV come from the germline V gene. The CDR3 is 16 amino acids. CDR3 sequence: CASSPGLAGTPHTQYF. The CDR3 DNA follows: TGTGCCAGCAGTCCGGGACTAGCGGGGACCCCCCATACGCAGTATTTT.

This clone has only a few counts. The gene calls are TRBV7-9 and TRBJ2-1; D gene unclear. The length of the CDR3 is 14 residues. V was pared by 1 base and J by 5 bases, with 9 bases between. Germline V gene data show CDR1 as SEHNR and CDR2 as FQNEAQ (reference sequence). This CDR3 reads CASSLVRSNNEQFF. CDR3 nucleotides: TGTGCCAGCAGCTTAGTCAGAAGTAACAATGAGCAGTTCTTC.

The chain has TRBV12-2 and TRBJ2-7; the table calls TRBD1, which could not be checked here. TRBV12-2 is marked as a pseudogene. The CDR3 is 14 amino acids. The CDR3 spells CASRPRDSPYEQYF. The CDR3 DNA reads TGTGCAAGTCGCCCCAGGGACAGCCCCTACGAGCAGTACTTC.

J is TRBJ1-6 and V is TRBV7-2, with D tentatively TRBD1 (6 bases). Trimming pared 5 bases from V and 10 bases from J, leaving 15 bases between. CDR3 length equals 14 residues. Germline values: CDR1 SGHTA, CDR2 FQGNSA. CDR3 residues: CASSVRGAESPLHF. CDR3 coding DNA: TGTGCCAGCAGCGTCAGGGGAGCGGAGTCACCCCTCCACTTT. Full variable domain (rest looked up from reference TRBV7-2 and TRBJ1-6): GAGVSQSPSNKVTEKGKDVELRCDPISGHTALYWYRQSLGQGLEFLIYFQGNSAPDKSGLPSDRFSAERTGGSVSTLTIQRTQQEDSAVYLCASSVRGAESPLHFGNGTRLTVT.

This clone was recorded only once. CDR3 nucleotide sequence: TGTGCCAGCAGCTCCCGGGGGGGTTATGGCTACACCTTC. Its protein is CASSSRGGYGYTF. This rearrangement joins TRBV7-6 to TRBJ1-2; a weak D match, TRBD1 (5 bases). V lost 4 bases and J lost 5, with 11 bases in between. Germline V lookup: CDR1 SGHVS, CDR2 FNYEAQ. The CDR3 is made up of 13 amino acids. The full variable domain, rest sourced from reference TRBV7-6 and TRBJ1-2, is GAGVSQSPRYKVTKRGQDVALRCDPISGHVSLYWYRQALGQGPEFLTYFNYEAQQDKSGLPNDRFSAERPEGSISTLTIQRTEQRDSAMYRCASSSRGGYGYTFGSGTRLTVV.

This clone was recorded once. The chain couples TRBV6-2 or TRBV6-3 to TRBJ1-5; 9 bases match TRBD1. The germline gives CDR1 MNHEY, CDR2 SVGEGT. The V segment lost 1 base and the J segment 3 bases; nucleotides outside the gene matches: 10. This CDR3 is 18 amino acids long. CDR3 loop: CASSYLTGTGTSNQPQHF. CDR3 DNA sequence: TGTGCCAGCAGTTACTTGACCGGGACAGGGACTTCCAATCAGCCCCAGCATTTT.

This clone was counted only a few times. The genes are TRBV19 and TRBJ1-1; no clear D. V gave up 3 bases and J gave up 1 base, with 9 bases separating them. CDR1 LNHDA and CDR2 SQIVND come from the germline V gene (reference sequence). The CDR3 totals 14 residues. The CDR3 nucleotides are TGTGCCAGTAGTATCAGGCTAGCGAACACTGAAGCTTTCTTT. Amino acids: CASSIRLANTEAFF.

The CDR3 DNA sequence: TGCGCCAGCAGCCAAGGACAGGGTAAGCACAATGAGCAGTTCTTC. It specifies CASSQGQGKHNEQFF. V is TRBV10-2 and J is TRBJ2-1, with 8 bases identical to TRBD1. V lost 6 bases, J lost 5 bases, and 9 bases stayed unmatched. The germline V gene has CDR1 WSHSY and CDR2 SAAADI. CDR3 size: 15 residues.